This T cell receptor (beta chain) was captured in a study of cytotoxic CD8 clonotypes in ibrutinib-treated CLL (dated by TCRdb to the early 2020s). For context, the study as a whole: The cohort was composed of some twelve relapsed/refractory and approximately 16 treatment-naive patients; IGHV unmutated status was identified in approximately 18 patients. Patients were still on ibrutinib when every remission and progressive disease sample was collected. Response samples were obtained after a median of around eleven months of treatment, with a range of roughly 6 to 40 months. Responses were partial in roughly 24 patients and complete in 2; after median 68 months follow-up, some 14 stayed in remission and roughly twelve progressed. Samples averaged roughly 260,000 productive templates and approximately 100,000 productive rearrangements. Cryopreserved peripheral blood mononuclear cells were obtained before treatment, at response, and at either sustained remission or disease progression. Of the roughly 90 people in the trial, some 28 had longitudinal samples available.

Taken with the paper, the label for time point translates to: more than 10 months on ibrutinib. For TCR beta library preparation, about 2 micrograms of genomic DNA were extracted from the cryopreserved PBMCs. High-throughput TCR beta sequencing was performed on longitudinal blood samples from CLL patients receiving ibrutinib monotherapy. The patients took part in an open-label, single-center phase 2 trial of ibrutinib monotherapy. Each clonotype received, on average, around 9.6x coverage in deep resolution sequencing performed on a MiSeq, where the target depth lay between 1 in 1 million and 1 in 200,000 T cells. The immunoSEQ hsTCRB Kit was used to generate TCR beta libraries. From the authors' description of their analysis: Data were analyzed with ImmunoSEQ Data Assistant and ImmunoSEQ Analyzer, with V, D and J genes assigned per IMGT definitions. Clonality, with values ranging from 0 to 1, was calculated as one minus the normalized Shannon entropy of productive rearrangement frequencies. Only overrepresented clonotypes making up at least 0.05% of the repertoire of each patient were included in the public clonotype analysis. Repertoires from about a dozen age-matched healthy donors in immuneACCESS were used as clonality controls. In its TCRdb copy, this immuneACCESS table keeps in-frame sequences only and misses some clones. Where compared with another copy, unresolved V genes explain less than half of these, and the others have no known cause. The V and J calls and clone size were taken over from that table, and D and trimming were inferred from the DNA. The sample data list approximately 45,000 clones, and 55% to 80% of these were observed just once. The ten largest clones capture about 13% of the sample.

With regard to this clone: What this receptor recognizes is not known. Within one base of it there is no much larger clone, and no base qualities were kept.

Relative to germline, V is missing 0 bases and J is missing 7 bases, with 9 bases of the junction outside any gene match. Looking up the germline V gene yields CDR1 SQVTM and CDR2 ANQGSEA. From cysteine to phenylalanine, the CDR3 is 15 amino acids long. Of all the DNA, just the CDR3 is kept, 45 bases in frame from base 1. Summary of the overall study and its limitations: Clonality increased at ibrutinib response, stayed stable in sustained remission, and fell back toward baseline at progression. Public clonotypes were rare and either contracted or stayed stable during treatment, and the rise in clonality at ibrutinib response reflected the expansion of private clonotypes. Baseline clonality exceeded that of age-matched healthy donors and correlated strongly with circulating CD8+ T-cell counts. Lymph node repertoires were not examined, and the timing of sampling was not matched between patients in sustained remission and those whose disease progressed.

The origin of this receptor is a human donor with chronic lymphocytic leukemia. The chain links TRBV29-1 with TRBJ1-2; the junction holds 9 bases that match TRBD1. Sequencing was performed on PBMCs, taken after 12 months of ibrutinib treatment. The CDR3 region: CSVEDQFTGGGGYTF. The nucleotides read TGCAGCGTTGAAGATCAGTTTACAGGGGGCGGTGGCTACACCTTC.